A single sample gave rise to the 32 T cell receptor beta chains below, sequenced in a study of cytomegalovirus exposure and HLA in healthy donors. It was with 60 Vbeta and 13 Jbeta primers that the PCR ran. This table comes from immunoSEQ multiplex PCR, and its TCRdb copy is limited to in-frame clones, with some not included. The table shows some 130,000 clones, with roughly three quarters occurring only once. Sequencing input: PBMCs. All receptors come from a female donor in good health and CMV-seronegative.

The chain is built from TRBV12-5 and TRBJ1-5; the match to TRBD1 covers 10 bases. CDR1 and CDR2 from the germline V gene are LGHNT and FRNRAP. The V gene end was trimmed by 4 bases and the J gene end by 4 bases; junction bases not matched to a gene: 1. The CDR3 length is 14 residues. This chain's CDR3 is CASGSGQGNQPQHF. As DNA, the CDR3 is TGTGCTAGTGGTTCGGGACAGGGGAATCAGCCCCAGCATTTT.

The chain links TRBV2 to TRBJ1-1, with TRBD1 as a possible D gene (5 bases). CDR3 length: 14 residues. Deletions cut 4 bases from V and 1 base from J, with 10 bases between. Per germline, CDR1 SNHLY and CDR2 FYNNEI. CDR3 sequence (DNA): TGTGCCAGCAGTGCTACAGGACCGAACACTGAAGCTTTCTTT. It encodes CASSATGPNTEAFF.

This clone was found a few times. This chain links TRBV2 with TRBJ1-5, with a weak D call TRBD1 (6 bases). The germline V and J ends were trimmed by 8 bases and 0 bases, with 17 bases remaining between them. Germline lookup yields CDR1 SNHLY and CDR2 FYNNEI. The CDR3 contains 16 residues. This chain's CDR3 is CASGGRDSPSNQPQHF. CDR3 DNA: TGTGCCAGCGGGGGCAGGGATTCCCCTAGCAATCAGCCCCAGCATTTT.

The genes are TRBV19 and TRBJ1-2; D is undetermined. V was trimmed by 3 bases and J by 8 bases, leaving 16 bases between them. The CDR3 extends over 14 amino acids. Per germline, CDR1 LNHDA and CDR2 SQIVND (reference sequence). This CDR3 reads CASSMNGLRGGYTF. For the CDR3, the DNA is TGTGCCAGTAGTATGAACGGACTCCGTGGAGGCTACACCTTC.

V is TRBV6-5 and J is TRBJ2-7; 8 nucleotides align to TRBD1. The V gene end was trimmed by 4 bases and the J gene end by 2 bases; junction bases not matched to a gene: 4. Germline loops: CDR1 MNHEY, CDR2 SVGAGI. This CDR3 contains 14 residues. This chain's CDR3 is CASSSDRAPYEQYF. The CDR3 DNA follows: TGTGCCAGCAGTTCGGACAGGGCCCCCTACGAGCAGTACTTC.

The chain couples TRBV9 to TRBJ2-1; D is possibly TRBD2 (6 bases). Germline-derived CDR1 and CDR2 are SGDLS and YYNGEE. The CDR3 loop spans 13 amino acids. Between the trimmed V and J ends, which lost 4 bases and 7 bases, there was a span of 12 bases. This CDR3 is CASSKGLPNEQFF. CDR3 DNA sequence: TGTGCCAGCAGCAAGGGACTCCCAAATGAGCAGTTCTTC.

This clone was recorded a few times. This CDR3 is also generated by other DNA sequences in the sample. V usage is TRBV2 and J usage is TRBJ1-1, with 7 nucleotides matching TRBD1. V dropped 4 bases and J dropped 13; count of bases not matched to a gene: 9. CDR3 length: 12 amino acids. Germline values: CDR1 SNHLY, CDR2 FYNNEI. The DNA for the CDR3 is TGTGCCAGCAGTGTCGACAGGGTAGTTGGTTTCTTT. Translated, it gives CASSVDRVVGFF. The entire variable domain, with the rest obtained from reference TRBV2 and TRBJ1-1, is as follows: EPEVTQTPSHQVTQMGQEVILRCVPISNHLYFYWYRQILGQKVEFLVSFYNNEISEKSEIFDDQFSVERPDGSNFTLKIRSTKLEDSAMYFCASSVDRVVGFFGQGTRLTVV.

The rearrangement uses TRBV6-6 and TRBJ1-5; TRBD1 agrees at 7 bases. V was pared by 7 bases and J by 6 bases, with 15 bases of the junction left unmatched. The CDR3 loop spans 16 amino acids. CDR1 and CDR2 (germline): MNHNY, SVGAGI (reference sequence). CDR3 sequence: CASNPAPQGPSQPQHF. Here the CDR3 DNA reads TGTGCCAGCAATCCCGCCCCACAGGGGCCGAGTCAGCCCCAGCATTTT.

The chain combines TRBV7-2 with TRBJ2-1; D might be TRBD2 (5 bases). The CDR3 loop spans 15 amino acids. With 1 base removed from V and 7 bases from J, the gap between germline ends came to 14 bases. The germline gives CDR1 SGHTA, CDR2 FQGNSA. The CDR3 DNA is TGTGCCAGCAGCTTAGGAGGGCGACGGGGAAATGAGCAGTTCTTC. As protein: CASSLGGRRGNEQFF.

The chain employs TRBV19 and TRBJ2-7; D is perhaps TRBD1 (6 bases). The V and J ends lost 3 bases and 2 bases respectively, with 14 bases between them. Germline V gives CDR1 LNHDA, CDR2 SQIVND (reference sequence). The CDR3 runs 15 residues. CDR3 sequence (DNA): TGTGCCAGTAGTATGAGCATGGGGGCCGCCTACGAGCAGTACTTC. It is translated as CASSMSMGAAYEQYF.

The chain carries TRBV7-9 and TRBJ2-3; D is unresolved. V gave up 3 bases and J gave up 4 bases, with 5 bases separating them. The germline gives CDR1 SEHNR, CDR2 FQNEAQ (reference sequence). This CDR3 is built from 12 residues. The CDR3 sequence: CASSFSSDTQYF. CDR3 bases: TGTGCCAGCAGCTTTAGCTCAGATACGCAGTATTTT. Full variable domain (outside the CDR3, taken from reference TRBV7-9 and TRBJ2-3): DTGVSQNPRHKITKRGQNVTFRCDPISEHNRLYWYRQTLGQGPEFLTYFQNEAQLEKSRLLSDRFSAERPKGSFSTLEIQRTEQGDSAMYLCASSFSSDTQYFGPGTRLTVL.

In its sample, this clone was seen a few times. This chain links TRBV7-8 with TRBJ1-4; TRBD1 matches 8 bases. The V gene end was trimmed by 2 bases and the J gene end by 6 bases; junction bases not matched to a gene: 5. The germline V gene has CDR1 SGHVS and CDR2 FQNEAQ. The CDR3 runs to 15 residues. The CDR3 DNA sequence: TGTGCCAGCAGCTTATGGGCAGGGGGCTATGAAAAACTGTTTTTT. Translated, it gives CASSLWAGGYEKLFF.

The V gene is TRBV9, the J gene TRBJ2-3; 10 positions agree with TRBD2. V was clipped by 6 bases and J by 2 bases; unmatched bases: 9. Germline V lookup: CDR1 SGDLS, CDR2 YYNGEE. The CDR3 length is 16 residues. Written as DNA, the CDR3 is TGTGCCAGCACCGGTAGCGGGGGGTTCGTCACAGATACGCAGTATTTT. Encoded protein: CASTGSGGFVTDTQYF.

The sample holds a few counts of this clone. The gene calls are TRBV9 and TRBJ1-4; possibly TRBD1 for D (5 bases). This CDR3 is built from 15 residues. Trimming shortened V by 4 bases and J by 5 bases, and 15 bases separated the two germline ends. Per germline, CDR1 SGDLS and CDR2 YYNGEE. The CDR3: CASSLGGARNEKLFF. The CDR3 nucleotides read TGTGCCAGCAGCCTAGGCGGGGCCAGAAATGAAAAACTGTTTTTT.

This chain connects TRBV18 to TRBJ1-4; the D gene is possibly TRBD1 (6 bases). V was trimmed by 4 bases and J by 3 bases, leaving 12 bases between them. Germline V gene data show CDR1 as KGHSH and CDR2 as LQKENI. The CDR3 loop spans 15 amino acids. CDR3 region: CASSRAGAANEKLFF. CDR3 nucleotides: TGTGCCAGCTCACGAGCAGGGGCAGCTAATGAAAAACTGTTTTTT.

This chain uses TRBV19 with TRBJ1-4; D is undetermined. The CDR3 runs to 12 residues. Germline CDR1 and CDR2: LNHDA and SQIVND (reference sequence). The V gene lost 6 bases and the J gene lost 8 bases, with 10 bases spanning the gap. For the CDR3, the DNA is TGTGCCAGTAGCCGAGTGTGGGAAAAACTGTTTTTT. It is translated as CASSRVWEKLFF.

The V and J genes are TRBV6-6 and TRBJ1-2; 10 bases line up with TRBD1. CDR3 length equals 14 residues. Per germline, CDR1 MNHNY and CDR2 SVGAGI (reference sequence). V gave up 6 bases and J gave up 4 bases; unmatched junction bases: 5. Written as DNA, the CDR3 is TGTGCCAGCAGCAGACAGGGGGCGGTCTATGGCTACACCTTC. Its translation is CASSRQGAVYGYTF.

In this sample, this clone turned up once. CDR3 in DNA: TGTGCCAGTAGTATAAAAGAACTCACAGATACGCAGTATTTT. Its translation is CASSIKELTDTQYF. This chain uses TRBV19 with TRBJ2-3; D not resolved. Deletions cut 2 bases from V and 2 bases from J, with 8 bases between. CDR3 length: 14 amino acids. Germline CDR1 reads LNHDA; CDR2 reads SQIVND (reference sequence).

CDR3 sequence: CASSPSGTRANYGYTF. CDR3 DNA: TGTGCCAGCAGCCCCTCAGGGACTCGAGCTAACTATGGCTACACCTTC. The V gene is TRBV7-3, the J gene TRBJ1-2; TRBD1 might be the D (5 bases). Trimming removed 5 bases at V and 0 bases at J, with 16 bases between. The CDR3 is 16 residues long. Germline V gene lookup returns CDR1 SGHTA and CDR2 FQGTGA.

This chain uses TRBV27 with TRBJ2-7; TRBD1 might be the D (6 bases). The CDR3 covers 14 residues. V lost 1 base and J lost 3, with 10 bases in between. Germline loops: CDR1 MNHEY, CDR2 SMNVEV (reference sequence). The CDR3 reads CASSLLQGVYEQYF. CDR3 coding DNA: TGTGCCAGCAGTTTATTACAGGGAGTCTACGAGCAGTACTTC.

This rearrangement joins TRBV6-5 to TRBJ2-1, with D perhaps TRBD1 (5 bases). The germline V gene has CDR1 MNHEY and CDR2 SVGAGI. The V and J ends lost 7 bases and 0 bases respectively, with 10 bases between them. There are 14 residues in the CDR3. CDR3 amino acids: CASTERGSYNEQFF. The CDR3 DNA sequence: TGTGCCAGCACCGAAAGGGGCTCCTACAATGAGCAGTTCTTC.

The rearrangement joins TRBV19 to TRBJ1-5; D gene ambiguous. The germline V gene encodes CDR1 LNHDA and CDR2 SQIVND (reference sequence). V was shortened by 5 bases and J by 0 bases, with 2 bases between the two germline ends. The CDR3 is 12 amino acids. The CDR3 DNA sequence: TGTGCCAGTAGTCTTAGCAATCAGCCCCAGCATTTT. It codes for CASSLSNQPQHF.

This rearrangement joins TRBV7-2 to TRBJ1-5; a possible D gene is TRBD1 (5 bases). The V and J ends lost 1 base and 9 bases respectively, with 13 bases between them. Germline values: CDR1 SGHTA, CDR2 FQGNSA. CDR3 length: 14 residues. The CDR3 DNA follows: TGTGCCAGCAGCTTAGATCTCGCGGGGCGGCCCCAGCATTTT. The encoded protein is CASSLDLAGRPQHF.

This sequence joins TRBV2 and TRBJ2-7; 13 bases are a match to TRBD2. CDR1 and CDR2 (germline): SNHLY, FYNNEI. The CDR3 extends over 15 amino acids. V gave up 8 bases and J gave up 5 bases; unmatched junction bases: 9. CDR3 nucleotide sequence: TGTGCCAGCCCCCCCGGGACTAGCGGGATCAACGAGCAGTACTTC. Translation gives CASPPGTSGINEQYF.

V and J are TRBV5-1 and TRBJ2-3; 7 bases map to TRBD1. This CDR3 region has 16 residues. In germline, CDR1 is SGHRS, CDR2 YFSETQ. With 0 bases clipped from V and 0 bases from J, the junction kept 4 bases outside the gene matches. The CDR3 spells CASSLATGSSTDTQYF. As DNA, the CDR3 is TGCGCCAGCAGCTTGGCGACAGGGTCCAGCACAGATACGCAGTATTTT.

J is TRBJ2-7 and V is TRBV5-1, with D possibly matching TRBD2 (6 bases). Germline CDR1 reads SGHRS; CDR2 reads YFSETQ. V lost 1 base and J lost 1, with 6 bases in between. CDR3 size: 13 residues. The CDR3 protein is CASSLRGSYEQYF. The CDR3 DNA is TGCGCCAGCAGCTTGCGGGGGTCCTACGAGCAGTACTTC.

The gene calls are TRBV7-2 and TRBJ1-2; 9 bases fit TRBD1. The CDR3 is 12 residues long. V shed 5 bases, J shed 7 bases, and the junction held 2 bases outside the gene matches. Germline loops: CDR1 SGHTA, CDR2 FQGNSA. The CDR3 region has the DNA TGTGCCAGCAGCGGACAGGGGCTTGGCTACACCTTC. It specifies CASSGQGLGYTF.

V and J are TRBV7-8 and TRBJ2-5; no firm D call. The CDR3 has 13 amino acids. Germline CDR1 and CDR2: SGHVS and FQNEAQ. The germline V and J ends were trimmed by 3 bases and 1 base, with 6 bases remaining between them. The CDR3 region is CASSLRFQETQYF. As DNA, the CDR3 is TGTGCCAGCAGCTTGAGGTTCCAAGAGACCCAGTACTTC.

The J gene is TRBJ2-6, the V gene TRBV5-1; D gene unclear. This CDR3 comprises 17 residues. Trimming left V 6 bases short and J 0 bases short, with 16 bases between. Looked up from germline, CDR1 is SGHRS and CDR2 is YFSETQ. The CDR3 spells CASKVRVSLSGANVLTF. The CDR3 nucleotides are TGCGCCAGCAAAGTCCGGGTCTCCCTCTCTGGGGCCAACGTCCTGACTTTC.

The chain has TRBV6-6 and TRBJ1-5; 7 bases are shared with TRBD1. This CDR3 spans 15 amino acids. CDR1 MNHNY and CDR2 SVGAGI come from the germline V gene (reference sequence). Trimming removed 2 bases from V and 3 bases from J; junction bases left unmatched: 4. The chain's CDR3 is CASSYDRVANQPQHF. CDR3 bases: TGTGCCAGCAGTTACGACAGGGTGGCCAATCAGCCCCAGCATTTT.

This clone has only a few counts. CDR3 sequence (DNA): TGTGCCAGCAGTTACTCAACAAACAGGAACCAAGAGACCCAGTACTTC. Translation: CASSYSTNRNQETQYF. The chain has TRBV6-6 and TRBJ2-5; the D gene is possibly TRBD1 (5 bases). This CDR3 region has 16 residues. Deletions cut 0 bases from V and 0 bases from J, with 11 bases between. Germline loops: CDR1 MNHNY, CDR2 SVGAGI (reference sequence).

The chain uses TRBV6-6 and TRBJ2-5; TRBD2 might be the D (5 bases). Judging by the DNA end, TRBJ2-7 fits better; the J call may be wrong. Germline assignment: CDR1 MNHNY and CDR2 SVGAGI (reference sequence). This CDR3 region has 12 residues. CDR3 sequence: CATGESSYEQYF. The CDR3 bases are TGTGCCACCGGGGAAAGCTCCTACGAGCAGTACTTC.